The sequence of this T cell receptor (beta chain) was determined in a study of cytomegalovirus exposure and HLA in healthy donors. The V end was cut by 7 bases, the J end by 3 bases, with 13 bases between. The CDR3 sequence is 14 residues long. From germline, CDR1 is SEHNR and CDR2 FQNEAQ (reference sequence). PCR involved 60 Vbeta and 13 Jbeta primers. Method: immunoSEQ multiplex PCR; TCRdb's copy keeps in-frame clones and lacks some. The sample has about 200,000 clones, 82% seen once. The receptor's source is a boy aged 2 to 9 in good health and CMV-seronegative. V usage is TRBV7-9 and J usage is TRBJ1-5; D perhaps matches TRBD1 (5 bases). Sequenced input: PBMCs. The CDR3 coding sequence is TGTGCCAGCACCCGGGGGGGAGACAATCAGCCCCAGCATTTT. It codes for CASTRGGDNQPQHF.